A selection of T cell receptor beta chains follows, all from one sample in a study of response to subunit inactivated influenza vaccine. TCRdb reprocessed the RT-PCR reads via MiXCR and lists one record per CDR3 protein. The sample contains over 150,000 distinct CDR3 sequences, approximately 15% of which appear only once. This sample comprised CD8+ T cells sorted from PBMCs, obtained approximately 5 days after vaccination. Receptors originate from a man aged 50 to 59 who received an inactivated influenza vaccine. Both conserved end residues are part of each CDR3. Each record gives: clone size, D gene, CDR3 length, J gene, V gene, CDR3 protein, CDR3 DNA. A D gene is named only where the DNA matches it firmly. Some rows mark clone size as missing; the rest say once, few, many or name a class of expanded clone.

abundance: many; d_gene: TRBD1; len: 20; j_gene: TRBJ2-1; v_gene: TRBV4-2; CDR3aa: CASSQALWTGGRGSYNEQFF; CDR3nt: TGTGCCAGCAGCCAAGCGCTCTGGACAGGGGGTCGCGGTTCCTACAATGAGCAGTTCTTC
abundance: many; d_gene: .; len: 14; j_gene: TRBJ2-5; v_gene: TRBV13; CDR3aa: CASSSSGLEETQYF; CDR3nt: TGTGCCAGCAGCTCTAGTGGACTGGAAGAGACCCAGTACTTC
abundance: few; d_gene: TRBD2; len: 16; j_gene: TRBJ2-1; v_gene: TRBV7-8; CDR3aa: CASREGGLAGAGEQFF; CDR3nt: TGTGCCAGCAGGGAGGGGGGACTAGCGGGAGCCGGTGAGCAGTTCTTC
abundance: few; d_gene: .; len: 16; j_gene: TRBJ2-4; v_gene: TRBV2; CDR3aa: CASSEQGGGAKNIQYF; CDR3nt: TGTGCCAGCAGTGAACAGGGAGGGGGGGCCAAAAACATTCAGTACTTC
abundance: .; d_gene: .; len: 16; j_gene: TRBJ1-4; v_gene: TRBV7-9; CDR3aa: CASSFGKPATNEKLFF; CDR3nt: TGTGCCAGCAGCTTTGGCAAGCCTGCAACTAATGAAAAACTGTTTTTT
abundance: .; d_gene: TRBD1; len: 15; j_gene: TRBJ2-7; v_gene: TRBV27; CDR3aa: CASIQTGGRGHEQYF; CDR3nt: TGTGCCAGTATACAAACAGGGGGCAGAGGCCACGAGCAGTACTTC
abundance: .; d_gene: TRBD1; len: 14; j_gene: TRBJ2-7; v_gene: TRBV11-2; CDR3aa: CASSPPNRGSEQYF; CDR3nt: TGTGCCAGCAGCCCACCAAACAGGGGAAGCGAGCAGTACTTC
abundance: few; d_gene: .; len: 15; j_gene: TRBJ2-7; v_gene: TRBV15; CDR3aa: CATSRDNGISYEQYF; CDR3nt: TGTGCCACCAGCAGAGATAACGGGATATCCTACGAGCAGTACTTC
abundance: few; d_gene: TRBD2; len: 16; j_gene: TRBJ2-7; v_gene: TRBV7-9; CDR3aa: CASSLGLAGVEYEQYF; CDR3nt: TGTGCCAGCAGCTTAGGACTAGCGGGAGTGGAGTACGAGCAGTACTTC
abundance: .; d_gene: .; len: 15; j_gene: TRBJ2-7; v_gene: TRBV7-2; CDR3aa: CASSLALAETYEQYF; CDR3nt: TGTGCCAGCAGCTTAGCGTTGGCCGAAACCTACGAGCAGTACTTC
abundance: many; d_gene: .; len: 13; j_gene: TRBJ1-1; v_gene: TRBV6-2/TRBV6-3; CDR3aa: CASSYGMNTEAFF; CDR3nt: TGTGCCAGCAGTTACGGGATGAACACTGAAGCTTTCTTT
abundance: many; d_gene: .; len: 14; j_gene: TRBJ2-7; v_gene: TRBV5-1; CDR3aa: CASSLILSSYEQYF; CDR3nt: TGCGCCAGCAGCTTGATCCTGAGCTCCTACGAGCAGTACTTC
abundance: .; d_gene: .; len: 17; j_gene: TRBJ1-4; v_gene: TRBV5-6; CDR3aa: CASSLVREGATNEKLFF; CDR3nt: TGTGCCAGCAGCTTGGTCAGGGAAGGAGCGACTAATGAAAAACTGTTTTTT
abundance: few; d_gene: .; len: 13; j_gene: TRBJ1-2; v_gene: TRBV12-3/TRBV12-4; CDR3aa: CASSRGSGYGYTF; CDR3nt: TGTGCCAGCAGTCGGGGGTCGGGATATGGCTACACCTTC
abundance: many; d_gene: .; len: 14; j_gene: TRBJ2-7; v_gene: TRBV7-8; CDR3aa: CASSLGTAAYEQYF; CDR3nt: TGTGCCAGCAGCTTAGGAACAGCCGCCTACGAGCAGTACTTC
abundance: .; d_gene: .; len: 12; j_gene: TRBJ2-1; v_gene: TRBV4-2; CDR3aa: CASRSHSNEQFF; CDR3nt: TGTGCCAGCAGGTCACATAGCAATGAGCAGTTCTTC
abundance: .; d_gene: TRBD1; len: 14; j_gene: TRBJ2-2; v_gene: TRBV10-3; CDR3aa: CATRGGGNTGELFF; CDR3nt: TGTGCCACCAGAGGGGGCGGGAACACCGGGGAGCTGTTTTTT
abundance: .; d_gene: .; len: 15; j_gene: TRBJ2-7; v_gene: TRBV5-8; CDR3aa: CASSLALGSSYEQYF; CDR3nt: TGTGCCAGCAGCTTGGCCCTTGGCAGCTCCTACGAGCAGTACTTC
abundance: .; d_gene: TRBD1; len: 16; j_gene: TRBJ1-1; v_gene: TRBV15; CDR3aa: CATSRDRQGRNTEAFF; CDR3nt: TGTGCCACCAGCAGAGACCGACAGGGTCGGAACACTGAAGCTTTCTTT
abundance: .; d_gene: .; len: 13; j_gene: TRBJ2-3; v_gene: TRBV14; CDR3aa: CASSTPGTDTQYF; CDR3nt: TGTGCCAGCAGCACCCCAGGGACAGATACGCAGTATTTT
abundance: .; d_gene: TRBD1; len: 17; j_gene: TRBJ2-5; v_gene: TRBV20-1; CDR3aa: CSARDLAGGENQETQYF; CDR3nt: TGCAGTGCTAGAGATCTGGCAGGGGGCGAAAACCAAGAGACCCAGTACTTC
abundance: .; d_gene: .; len: 16; j_gene: TRBJ1-6; v_gene: TRBV21-1; CDR3aa: CASSKGAESSHSPLHF; CDR3nt: TGTGCCAGCAGCAAAGGGGCAGAATCCTCCCATTCACCCCTCCACTTT
abundance: .; d_gene: .; len: 13; j_gene: TRBJ2-3; v_gene: TRBV12-3/TRBV12-4; CDR3aa: CASRRSVGDTQYF; CDR3nt: TGTGCCAGCAGAAGGTCGGTCGGGGATACGCAGTATTTT
abundance: many; d_gene: .; len: 16; j_gene: TRBJ2-2; v_gene: TRBV4-3; CDR3aa: CASSQEGWQNTGELFF; CDR3nt: TGCGCCAGCAGCCAAGAGGGGTGGCAGAACACCGGGGAGCTGTTTTTT
abundance: .; d_gene: .; len: 15; j_gene: TRBJ2-2; v_gene: TRBV9; CDR3aa: CASSVYGSSIGELFF; CDR3nt: TGTGCCAGCAGCGTATACGGATCCTCCATCGGGGAGCTGTTTTTT
abundance: many; d_gene: TRBD2; len: 13; j_gene: TRBJ2-1; v_gene: TRBV24-1; CDR3aa: CATTSGTLNEQFF; CDR3nt: TGTGCCACCACTAGCGGGACCCTCAATGAGCAGTTCTTC
abundance: .; d_gene: TRBD2; len: 13; j_gene: TRBJ2-1; v_gene: TRBV29-1; CDR3aa: CSVGTSGYNEQFF; CDR3nt: TGCAGCGTCGGGACTAGCGGGTACAATGAGCAGTTCTTC
abundance: .; d_gene: .; len: 13; j_gene: TRBJ1-1; v_gene: TRBV6-1; CDR3aa: CASSLAGSTEAFF; CDR3nt: TGTGCCAGCAGTCTTGCAGGGAGCACTGAAGCTTTCTTT
abundance: .; d_gene: .; len: 18; j_gene: TRBJ2-1; v_gene: TRBV4-3; CDR3aa: CASSQERVDLSSYNEQFF; CDR3nt: TGCGCCAGCAGCCAAGAGAGGGTGGACTTGAGCTCCTACAATGAGCAGTTCTTC
abundance: .; d_gene: TRBD2; len: 15; j_gene: TRBJ2-3; v_gene: TRBV14; CDR3aa: CASSRTSGVLDTQYF; CDR3nt: TGTGCCAGCAGTCGGACTAGCGGGGTATTAGATACGCAGTATTTT
abundance: .; d_gene: TRBD1; len: 17; j_gene: TRBJ2-7; v_gene: TRBV14; CDR3aa: CASSQIGPGTGAYEQYF; CDR3nt: TGTGCCAGCAGCCAAATAGGGCCAGGGACAGGGGCCTACGAGCAGTACTTC
abundance: few; d_gene: TRBD2; len: 15; j_gene: TRBJ2-7; v_gene: TRBV29-1; CDR3aa: CSVEVGLAGDYEQYF; CDR3nt: TGCAGCGTTGAGGTCGGACTAGCGGGGGACTACGAGCAGTACTTC
abundance: once; d_gene: .; len: 14; j_gene: TRBJ2-5; v_gene: TRBV12-3/TRBV12-4; CDR3aa: CASSLDGRGETQYF; CDR3nt: TGTGCCAGCAGTTTAGACGGGCGGGGAGAGACCCAGTACTTC
abundance: few; d_gene: .; len: 15; j_gene: TRBJ2-7; v_gene: TRBV15; CDR3aa: CATSRDRGLPREQYF; CDR3nt: TGTGCCACCAGCAGAGATAGAGGGCTTCCCCGCGAGCAGTACTTC
abundance: .; d_gene: .; len: 14; j_gene: TRBJ2-2; v_gene: TRBV24-1; CDR3aa: CATSDTRQTGELFF; CDR3nt: TGTGCCACCAGTGATACAAGACAGACCGGGGAGCTGTTTTTT
abundance: .; d_gene: .; len: 15; j_gene: TRBJ2-7; v_gene: TRBV5-1; CDR3aa: CASSHNKIPPYEQYF; CDR3nt: TGCGCCAGCAGTCACAACAAGATCCCCCCCTACGAGCAGTACTTC
abundance: few; d_gene: .; len: 16; j_gene: TRBJ2-6; v_gene: TRBV15; CDR3aa: CATRGTTNSGANVLTF; CDR3nt: TGTGCCACCAGGGGGACAACCAACTCTGGGGCCAACGTCCTGACTTTC
abundance: .; d_gene: .; len: 14; j_gene: TRBJ1-4; v_gene: TRBV7-8; CDR3aa: CASSLSRFNEKLFF; CDR3nt: TGTGCCAGCAGCTTAAGCCGGTTTAATGAAAAACTGTTTTTT